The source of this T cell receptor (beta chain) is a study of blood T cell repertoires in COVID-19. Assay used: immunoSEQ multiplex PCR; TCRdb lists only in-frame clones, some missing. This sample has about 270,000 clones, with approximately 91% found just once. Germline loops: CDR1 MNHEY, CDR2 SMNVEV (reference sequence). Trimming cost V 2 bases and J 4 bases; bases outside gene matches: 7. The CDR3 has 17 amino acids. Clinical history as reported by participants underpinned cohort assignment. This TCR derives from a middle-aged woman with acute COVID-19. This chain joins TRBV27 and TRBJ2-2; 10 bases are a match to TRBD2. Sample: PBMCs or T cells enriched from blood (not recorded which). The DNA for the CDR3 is TGTGCCAGCAGTTTAAGGCAAGCGGGGGGGCCCACCGGGGAGCTGTTTTTT. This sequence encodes CASSLRQAGGPTGELFF.